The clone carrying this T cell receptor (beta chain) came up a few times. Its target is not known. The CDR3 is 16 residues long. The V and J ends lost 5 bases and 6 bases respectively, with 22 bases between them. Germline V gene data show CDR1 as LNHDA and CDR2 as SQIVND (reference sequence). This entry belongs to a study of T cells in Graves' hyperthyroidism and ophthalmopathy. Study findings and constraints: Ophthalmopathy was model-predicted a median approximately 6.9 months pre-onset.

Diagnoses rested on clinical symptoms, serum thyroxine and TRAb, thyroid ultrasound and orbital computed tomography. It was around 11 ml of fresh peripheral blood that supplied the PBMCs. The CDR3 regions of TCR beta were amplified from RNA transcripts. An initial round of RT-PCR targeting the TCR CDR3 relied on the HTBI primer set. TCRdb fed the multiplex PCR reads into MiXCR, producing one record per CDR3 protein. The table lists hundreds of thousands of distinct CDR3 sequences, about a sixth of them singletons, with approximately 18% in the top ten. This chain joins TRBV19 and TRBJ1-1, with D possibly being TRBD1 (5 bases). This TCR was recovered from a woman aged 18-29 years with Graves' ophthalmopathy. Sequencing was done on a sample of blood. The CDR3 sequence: CASSPWGGTRKAEAFF. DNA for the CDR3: TGTGCCAGTAGTCCCTGGGGCGGGACGCGGAAGGCTGAAGCTTTCTTT.